Included here is one TCR beta chain sequence, with context. Its antigen is unknown. Base qualities were left out, and no much larger clone turns up one base away. This sample stems from a study of technical replicates of blood from a few donors (dated by TCRdb to about 2017). The protocol used for the library was the immunoSEQ multiplex PCR assay. TCRdb retrieved this table from immuneACCESS and kept in-frame rearrangements only. Not all clones are present; in checked studies, unresolved V genes account for under half, and no reason is known for the remainder. The sample has some 60,000 clones on record, more than 70% of them singletons. The ten largest clones capture around 5.2% of the sample. The CDR3 contains 15 residues, cysteine and phenylalanine counted. Of the read, only the CDR3 DNA is kept; its 45 bases are in frame from base 1. CDR1 LGHNA and CDR2 YSLEER were looked up in the germline V gene. The junction shows trimming of 1 base on V and 4 bases on J, and the gene matches do not reach 3 bases of it.

The rearranged segments are TRBV4-3 and TRBJ1-1; 10 bases in between match TRBD1. The receptor was derived from a human donor in good health. Some clones in this sample may be carry-over from other donors' samples. The material sequenced was PBMCs. The encoded CDR3 is CASSQGRTGGTEAFF. At the DNA level, the sequence is TGCGCCAGCAGCCAAGGCCGGACAGGGGGCACTGAAGCTTTCTTT.